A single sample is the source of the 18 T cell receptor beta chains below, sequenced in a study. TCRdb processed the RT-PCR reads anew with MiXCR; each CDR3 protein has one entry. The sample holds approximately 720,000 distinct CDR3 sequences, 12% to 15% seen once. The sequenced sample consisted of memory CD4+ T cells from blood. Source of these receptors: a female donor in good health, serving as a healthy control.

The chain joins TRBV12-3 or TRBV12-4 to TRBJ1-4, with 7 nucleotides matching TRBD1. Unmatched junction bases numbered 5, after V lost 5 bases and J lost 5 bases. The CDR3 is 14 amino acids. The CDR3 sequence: CASSPLTGNEKLFF. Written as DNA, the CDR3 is TGTGCCAGCAGTCCCTTGACAGGGAATGAAAAACTGTTTTTT.

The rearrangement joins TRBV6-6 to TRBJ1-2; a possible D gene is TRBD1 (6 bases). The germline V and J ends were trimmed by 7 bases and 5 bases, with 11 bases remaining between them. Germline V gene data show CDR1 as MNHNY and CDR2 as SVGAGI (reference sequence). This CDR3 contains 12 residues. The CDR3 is CASNRQEYGYTF. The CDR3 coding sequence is TGTGCCAGCAACCGACAGGAGTATGGCTACACCTTC.

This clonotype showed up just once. The CDR3 region has the DNA TGTGCCAGCAGCATACAGGGGTCGGACTATGGCTACACCTTC. It translates to CASSIQGSDYGYTF. This rearrangement joins TRBV5-4 to TRBJ1-2; 7 nucleotides align to TRBD1. The CDR3 sequence is 14 residues long. V was clipped by 4 bases and J by 3 bases; unmatched bases: 6. Germline CDR1 reads SGHNT; CDR2 reads YYREEE (reference sequence).

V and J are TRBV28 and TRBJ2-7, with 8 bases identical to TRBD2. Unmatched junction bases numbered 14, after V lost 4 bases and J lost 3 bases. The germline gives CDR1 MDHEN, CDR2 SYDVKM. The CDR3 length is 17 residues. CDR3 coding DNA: TGTGCCAGCAGTTCCCCACGGGGTAGCGGGGCGATCTACGAGCAGTACTTC. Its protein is CASSSPRGSGAIYEQYF.

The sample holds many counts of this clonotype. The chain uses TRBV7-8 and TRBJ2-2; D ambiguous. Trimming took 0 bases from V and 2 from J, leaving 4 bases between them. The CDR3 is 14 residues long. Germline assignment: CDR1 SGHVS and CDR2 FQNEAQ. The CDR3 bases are TGTGCCAGCAGCTTAGCGAGTAACACCGGGGAGCTGTTTTTT. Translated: CASSLASNTGELFF.

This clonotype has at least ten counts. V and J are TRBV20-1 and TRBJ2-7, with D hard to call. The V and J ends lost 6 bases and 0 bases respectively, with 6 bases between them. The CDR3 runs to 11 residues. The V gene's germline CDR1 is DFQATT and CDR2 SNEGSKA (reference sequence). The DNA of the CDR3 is TGCAGTGCCCTCCACTCCTACGAGCAGTACTTC. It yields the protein CSALHSYEQYF.

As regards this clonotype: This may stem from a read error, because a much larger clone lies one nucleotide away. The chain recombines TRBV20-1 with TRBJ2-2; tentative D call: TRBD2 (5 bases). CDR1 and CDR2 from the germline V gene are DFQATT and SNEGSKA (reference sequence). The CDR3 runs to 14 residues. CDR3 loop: CSATRMSNTGELVF. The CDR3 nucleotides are TGCAGTGCTACAAGGATGTCGAACACCGGGGAGCTGGTTTTT.

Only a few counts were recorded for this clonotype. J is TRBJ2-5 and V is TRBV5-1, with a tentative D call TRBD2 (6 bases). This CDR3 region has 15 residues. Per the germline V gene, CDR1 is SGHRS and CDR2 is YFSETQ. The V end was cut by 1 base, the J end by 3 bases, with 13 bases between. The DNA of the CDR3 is TGCGCCAGCAGCTTGAGCGCCTCGGGAGAAGAGACCCAGTACTTC. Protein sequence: CASSLSASGEETQYF. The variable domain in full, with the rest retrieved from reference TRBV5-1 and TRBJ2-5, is KAGVTQTPRYLIKTRGQQVTLSCSPISGHRSVSWYQQTPGQGLQFLFEYFSETQRNKGNFPGRFSGRQFSNSRSEMNVSTLELGDSALYLCASSLSASGEETQYFGPGTRLLVL.

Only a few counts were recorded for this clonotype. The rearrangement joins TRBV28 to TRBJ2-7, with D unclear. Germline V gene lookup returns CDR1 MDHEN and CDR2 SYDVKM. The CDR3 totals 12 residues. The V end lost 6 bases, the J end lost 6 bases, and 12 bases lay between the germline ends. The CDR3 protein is CASSPELGEQYF. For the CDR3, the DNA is TGTGCCAGCAGCCCAGAGTTGGGCGAGCAGTACTTC.

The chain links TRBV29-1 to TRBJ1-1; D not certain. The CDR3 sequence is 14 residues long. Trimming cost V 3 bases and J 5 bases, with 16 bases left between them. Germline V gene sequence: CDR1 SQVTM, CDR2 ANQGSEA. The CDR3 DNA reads TGCAGCGTTGATAAAGGAAAAGGTTGGACTGAAGCTTTCTTT. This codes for CSVDKGKGWTEAFF.

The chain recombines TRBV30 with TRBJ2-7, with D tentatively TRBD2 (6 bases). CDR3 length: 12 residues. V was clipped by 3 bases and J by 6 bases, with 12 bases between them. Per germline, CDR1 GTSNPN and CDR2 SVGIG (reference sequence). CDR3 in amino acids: CAWSAPGGEQYF. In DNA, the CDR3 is TGTGCCTGGAGCGCACCCGGGGGCGAGCAGTACTTC.

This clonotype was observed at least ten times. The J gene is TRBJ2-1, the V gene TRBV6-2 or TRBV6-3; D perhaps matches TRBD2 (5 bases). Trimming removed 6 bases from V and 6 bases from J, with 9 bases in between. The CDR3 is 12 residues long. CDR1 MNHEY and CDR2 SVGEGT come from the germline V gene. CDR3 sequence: CASRREINEQFF. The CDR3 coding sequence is TGTGCCAGCAGGAGGGAAATCAATGAGCAGTTCTTC.

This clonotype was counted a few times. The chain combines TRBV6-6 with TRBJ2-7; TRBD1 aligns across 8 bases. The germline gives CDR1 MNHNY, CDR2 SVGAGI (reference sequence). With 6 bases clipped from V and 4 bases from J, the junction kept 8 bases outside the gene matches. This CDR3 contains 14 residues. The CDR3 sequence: CASRLGQGGYEQYF. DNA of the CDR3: TGTGCCAGCAGACTCGGACAGGGAGGATACGAGCAGTACTTC.

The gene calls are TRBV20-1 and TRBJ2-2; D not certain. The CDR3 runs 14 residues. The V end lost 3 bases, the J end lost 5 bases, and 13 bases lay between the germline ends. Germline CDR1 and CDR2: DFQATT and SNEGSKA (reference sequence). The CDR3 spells CSARRKGKTGELFF. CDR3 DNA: TGCAGTGCTAGGAGGAAAGGGAAAACCGGGGAGCTGTTTTTT.

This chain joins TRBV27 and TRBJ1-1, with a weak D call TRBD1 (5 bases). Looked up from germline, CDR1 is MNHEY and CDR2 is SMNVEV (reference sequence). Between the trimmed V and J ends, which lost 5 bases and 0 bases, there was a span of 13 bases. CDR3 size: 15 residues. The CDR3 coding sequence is TGTGCCAGCAGTCGGGGGGTTGCGGTGAACACTGAAGCTTTCTTT. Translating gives CASSRGVAVNTEAFF.

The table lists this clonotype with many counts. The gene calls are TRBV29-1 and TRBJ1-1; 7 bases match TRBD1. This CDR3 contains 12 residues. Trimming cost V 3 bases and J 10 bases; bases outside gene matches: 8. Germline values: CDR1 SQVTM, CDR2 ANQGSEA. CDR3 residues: CSVDGTVFGAFF. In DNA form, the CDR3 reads TGCAGCGTTGATGGGACAGTCTTTGGAGCTTTCTTT.

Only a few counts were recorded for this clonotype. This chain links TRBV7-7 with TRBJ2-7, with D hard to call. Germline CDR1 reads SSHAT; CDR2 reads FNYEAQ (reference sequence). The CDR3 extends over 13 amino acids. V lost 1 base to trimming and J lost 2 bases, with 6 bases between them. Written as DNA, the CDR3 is TGTGCCAGCAGCTTAGGATACCCCTACGAGCAGTACTTC. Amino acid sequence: CASSLGYPYEQYF. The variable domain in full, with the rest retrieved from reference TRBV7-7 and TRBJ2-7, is GAGVSQSPRYKVTKRGQDVTLRCDPISSHATLYWYQQALGQGPEFLTYFNYEAQPDKSGLPSDRFSAERPEGSISTLTIQRTEQRDSAMYRCASSLGYPYEQYFGPGTRLTVT.

This chain's CDR3 is CASLGAGRAPYGYTF. The CDR3 region has the DNA TGTGCCAGCCTGGGGGCCGGCAGGGCACCTTATGGCTACACCTTC. The chain carries TRBV28 and TRBJ1-2; possible D gene TRBD1, 6 bases. The CDR3 covers 15 residues. Germline loops: CDR1 MDHEN, CDR2 SYDVKM. V was shortened by 8 bases and J by 5 bases, with 21 bases between the two germline ends.